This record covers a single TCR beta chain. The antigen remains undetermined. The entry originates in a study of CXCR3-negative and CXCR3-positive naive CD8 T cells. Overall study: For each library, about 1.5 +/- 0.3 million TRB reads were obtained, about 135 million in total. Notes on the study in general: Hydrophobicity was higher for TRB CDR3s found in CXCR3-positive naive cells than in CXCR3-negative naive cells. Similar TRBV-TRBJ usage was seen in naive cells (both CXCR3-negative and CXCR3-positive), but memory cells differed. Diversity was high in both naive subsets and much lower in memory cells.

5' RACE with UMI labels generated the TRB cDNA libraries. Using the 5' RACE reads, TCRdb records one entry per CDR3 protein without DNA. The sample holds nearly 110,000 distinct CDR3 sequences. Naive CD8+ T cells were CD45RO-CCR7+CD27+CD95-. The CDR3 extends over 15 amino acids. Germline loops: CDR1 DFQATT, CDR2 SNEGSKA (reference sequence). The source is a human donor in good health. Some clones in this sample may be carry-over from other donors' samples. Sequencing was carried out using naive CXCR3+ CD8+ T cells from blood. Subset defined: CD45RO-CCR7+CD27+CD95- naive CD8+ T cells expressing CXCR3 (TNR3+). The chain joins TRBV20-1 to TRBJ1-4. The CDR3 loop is CSAQTSYATNEKLFF.